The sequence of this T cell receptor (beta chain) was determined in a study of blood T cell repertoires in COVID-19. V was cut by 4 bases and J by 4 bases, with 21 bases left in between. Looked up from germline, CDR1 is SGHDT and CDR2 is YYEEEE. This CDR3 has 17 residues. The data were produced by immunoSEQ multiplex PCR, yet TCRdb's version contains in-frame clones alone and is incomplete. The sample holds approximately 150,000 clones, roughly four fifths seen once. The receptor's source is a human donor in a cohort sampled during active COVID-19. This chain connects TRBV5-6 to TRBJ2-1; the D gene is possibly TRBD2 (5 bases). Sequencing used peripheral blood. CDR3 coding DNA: TGTGCCAGCAGCCCTGGAATAGCGCCCGGAAGGTACAATGAGCAGTTCTTC. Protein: CASSPGIAPGRYNEQFF.